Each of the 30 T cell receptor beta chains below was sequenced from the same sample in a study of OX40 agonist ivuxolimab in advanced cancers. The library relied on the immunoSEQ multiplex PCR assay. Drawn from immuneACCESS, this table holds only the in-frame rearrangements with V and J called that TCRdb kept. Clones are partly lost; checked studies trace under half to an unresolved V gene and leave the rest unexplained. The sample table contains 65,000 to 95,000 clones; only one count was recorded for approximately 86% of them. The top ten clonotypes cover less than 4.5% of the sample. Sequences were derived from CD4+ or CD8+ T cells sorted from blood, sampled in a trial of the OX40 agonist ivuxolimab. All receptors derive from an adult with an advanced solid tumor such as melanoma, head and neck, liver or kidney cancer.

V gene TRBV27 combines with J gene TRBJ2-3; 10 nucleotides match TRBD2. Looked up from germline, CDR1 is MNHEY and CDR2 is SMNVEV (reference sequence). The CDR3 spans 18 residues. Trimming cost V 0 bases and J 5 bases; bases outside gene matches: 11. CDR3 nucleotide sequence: TGTGCCAGCAGTTTATCTGTACTAGCGGGACTACCTGGAGATACGCAGTATTTT. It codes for CASSLSVLAGLPGDTQYF.

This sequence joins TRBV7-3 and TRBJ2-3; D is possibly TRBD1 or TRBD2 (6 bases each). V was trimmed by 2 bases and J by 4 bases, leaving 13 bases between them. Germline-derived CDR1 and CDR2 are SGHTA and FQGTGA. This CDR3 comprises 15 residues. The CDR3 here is CASSLLGGRADTQYF. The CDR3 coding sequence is TGTGCCAGCAGCTTACTCGGGGGCCGCGCAGATACGCAGTATTTT.

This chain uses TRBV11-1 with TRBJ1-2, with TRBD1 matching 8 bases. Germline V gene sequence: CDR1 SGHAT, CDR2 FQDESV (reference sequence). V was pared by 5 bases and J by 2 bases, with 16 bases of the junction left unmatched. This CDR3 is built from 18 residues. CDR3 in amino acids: CASSQYPLTGANNYGYTF. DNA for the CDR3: TGTGCCAGCAGCCAATACCCGTTGACAGGGGCGAACAACTATGGCTACACCTTC.

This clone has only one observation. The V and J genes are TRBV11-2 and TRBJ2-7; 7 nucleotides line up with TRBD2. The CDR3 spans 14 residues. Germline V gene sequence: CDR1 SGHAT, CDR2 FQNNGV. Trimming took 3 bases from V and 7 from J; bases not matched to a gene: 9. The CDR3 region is CASSLGGTVGEQYF. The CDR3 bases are TGTGCCAGCAGCTTGGGAGGGACCGTTGGAGAGCAGTACTTC.

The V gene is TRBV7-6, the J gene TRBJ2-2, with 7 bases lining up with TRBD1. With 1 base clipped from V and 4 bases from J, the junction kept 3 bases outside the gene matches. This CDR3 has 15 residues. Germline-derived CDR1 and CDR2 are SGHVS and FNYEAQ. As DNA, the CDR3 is TGTGCCAGCAGCTTAGGTACAGGGGTCACCGGGGAGCTGTTTTTT. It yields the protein CASSLGTGVTGELFF. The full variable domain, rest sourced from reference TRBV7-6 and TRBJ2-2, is GAGVSQSPRYKVTKRGQDVALRCDPISGHVSLYWYRQALGQGPEFLTYFNYEAQQDKSGLPNDRFSAERPEGSISTLTIQRTEQRDSAMYRCASSLGTGVTGELFFGEGSRLTVL.

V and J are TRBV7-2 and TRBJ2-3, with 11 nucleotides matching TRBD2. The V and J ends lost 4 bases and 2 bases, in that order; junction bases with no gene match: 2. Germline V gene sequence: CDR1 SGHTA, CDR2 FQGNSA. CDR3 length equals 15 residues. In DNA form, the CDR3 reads TGTGCCAGCAGCTCACTAGCGGGGGCCACAGATACGCAGTATTTT. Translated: CASSSLAGATDTQYF.

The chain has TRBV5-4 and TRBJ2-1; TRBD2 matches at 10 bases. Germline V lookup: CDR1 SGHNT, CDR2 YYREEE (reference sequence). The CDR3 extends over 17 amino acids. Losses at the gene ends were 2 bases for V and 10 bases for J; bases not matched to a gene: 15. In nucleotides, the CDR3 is TGTGCCAGCAGCTTAAGGAGTCTAGCGGGAGCGTTCCGAGAGCAGTTCTTC. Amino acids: CASSLRSLAGAFREQFF.

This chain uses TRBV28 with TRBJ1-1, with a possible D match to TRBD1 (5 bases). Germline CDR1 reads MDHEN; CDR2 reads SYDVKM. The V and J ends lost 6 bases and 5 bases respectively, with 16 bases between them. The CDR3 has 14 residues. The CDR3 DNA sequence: TGTGCCAGCAGCAGTTTGGTGGGGGGGACTGAAGCTTTCTTT. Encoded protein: CASSSLVGGTEAFF.

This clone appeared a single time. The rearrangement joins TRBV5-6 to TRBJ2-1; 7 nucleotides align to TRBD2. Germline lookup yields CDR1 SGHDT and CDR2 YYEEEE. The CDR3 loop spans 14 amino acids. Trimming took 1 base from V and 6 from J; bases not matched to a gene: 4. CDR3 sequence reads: CASSLWTRGNEQFF. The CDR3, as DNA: TGTGCCAGCAGCTTGTGGACTAGGGGCAATGAGCAGTTCTTC.

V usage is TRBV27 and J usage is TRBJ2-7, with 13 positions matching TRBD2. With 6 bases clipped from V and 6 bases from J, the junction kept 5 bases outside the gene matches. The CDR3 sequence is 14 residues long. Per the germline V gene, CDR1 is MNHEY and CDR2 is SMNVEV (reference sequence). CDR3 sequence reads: CASSPGTSGIEQYF. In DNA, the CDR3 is TGTGCCAGCAGCCCCGGGACTAGCGGGATCGAGCAGTACTTC.

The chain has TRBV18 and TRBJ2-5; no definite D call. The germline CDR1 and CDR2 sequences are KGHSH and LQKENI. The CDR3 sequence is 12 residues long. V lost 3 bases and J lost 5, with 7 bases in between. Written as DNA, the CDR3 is TGTGCCAGCTCACCCTACGACGAGACCCAGTACTTC. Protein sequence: CASSPYDETQYF.

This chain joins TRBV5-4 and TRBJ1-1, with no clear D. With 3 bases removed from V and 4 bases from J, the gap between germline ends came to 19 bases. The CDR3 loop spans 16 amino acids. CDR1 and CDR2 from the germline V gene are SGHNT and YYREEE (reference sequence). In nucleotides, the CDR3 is TGTGCCAGCAGCTCCGGAGCCCAACTAAGGCGCACTGAAGCTTTCTTT. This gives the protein CASSSGAQLRRTEAFF.

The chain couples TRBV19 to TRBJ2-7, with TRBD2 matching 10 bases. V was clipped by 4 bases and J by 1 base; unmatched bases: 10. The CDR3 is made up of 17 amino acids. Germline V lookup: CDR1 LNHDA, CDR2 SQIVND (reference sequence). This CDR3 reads CASSSRTSGAVSYEQYF. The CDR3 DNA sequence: TGTGCCAGTAGTAGCAGGACTAGCGGAGCCGTTTCCTACGAGCAGTACTTC.

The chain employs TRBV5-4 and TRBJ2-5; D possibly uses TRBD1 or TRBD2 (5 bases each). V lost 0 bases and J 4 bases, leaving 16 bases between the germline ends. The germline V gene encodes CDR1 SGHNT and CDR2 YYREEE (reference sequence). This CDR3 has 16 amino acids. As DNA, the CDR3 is TGTGCCAGCAGCTTGGGAGGGCAGGGTTTCGGAGAGACCCAGTACTTC. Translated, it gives CASSLGGQGFGETQYF.

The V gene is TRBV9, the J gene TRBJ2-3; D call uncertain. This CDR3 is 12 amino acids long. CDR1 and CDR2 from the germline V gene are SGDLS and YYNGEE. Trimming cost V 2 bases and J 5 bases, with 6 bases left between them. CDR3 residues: CASSVGLDTQYF. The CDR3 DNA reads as TGTGCCAGCAGCGTCGGATTAGATACGCAGTATTTT.

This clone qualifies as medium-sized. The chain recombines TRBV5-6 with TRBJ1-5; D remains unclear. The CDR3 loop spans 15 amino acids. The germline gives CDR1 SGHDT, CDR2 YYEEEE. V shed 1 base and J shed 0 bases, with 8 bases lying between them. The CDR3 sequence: CASSLSGYSNQPQHF. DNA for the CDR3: TGTGCCAGCAGCTTGTCTGGGTATAGCAATCAGCCCCAGCATTTT.

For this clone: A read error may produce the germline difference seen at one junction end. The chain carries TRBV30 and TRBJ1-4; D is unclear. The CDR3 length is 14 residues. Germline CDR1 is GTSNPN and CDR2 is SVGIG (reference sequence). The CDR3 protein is CAWSSAPTSEKLFF. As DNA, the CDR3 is TGTGCCTGGAGTTCGGCACCAACTAGTGAAAAACTGTTTTTT.

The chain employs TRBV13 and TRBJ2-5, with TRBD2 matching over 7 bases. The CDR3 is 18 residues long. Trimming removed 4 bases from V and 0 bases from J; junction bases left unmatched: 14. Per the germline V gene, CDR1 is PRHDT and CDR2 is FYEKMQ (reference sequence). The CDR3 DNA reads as TGTGCCAGCAGCTCCCCATATGATCTAGCGGAGAACCAAGAGACCCAGTACTTC. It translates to CASSSPYDLAENQETQYF.

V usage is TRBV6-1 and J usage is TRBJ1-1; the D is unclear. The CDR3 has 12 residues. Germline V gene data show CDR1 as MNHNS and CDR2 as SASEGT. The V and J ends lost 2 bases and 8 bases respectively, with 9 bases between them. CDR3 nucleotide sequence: TGTGCCAGCAGTGAATTTCAGAGAGAAGCTTTCTTT. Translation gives CASSEFQREAFF.

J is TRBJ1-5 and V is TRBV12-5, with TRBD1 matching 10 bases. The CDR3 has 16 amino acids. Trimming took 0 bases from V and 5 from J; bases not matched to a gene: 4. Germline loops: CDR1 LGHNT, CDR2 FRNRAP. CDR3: CASGLVLGTGDQPQHF. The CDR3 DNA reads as TGTGCTAGTGGTTTGGTACTGGGGACAGGGGATCAGCCCCAGCATTTT.

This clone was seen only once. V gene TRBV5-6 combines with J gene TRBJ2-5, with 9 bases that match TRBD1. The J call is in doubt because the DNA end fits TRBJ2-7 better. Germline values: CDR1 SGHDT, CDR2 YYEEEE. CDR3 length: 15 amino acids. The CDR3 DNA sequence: TGTGCCAGCAGCTTGATCGGGACAGGGTGGAACGAGCAGTACTTC. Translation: CASSLIGTGWNEQYF.

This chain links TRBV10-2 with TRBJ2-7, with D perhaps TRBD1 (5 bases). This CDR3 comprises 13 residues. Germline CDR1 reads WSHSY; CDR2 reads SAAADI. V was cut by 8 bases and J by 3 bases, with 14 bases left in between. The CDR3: CASSTGSSYEQYF. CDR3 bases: TGCGCCAGCTCTACAGGATCCAGCTACGAGCAGTACTTC.

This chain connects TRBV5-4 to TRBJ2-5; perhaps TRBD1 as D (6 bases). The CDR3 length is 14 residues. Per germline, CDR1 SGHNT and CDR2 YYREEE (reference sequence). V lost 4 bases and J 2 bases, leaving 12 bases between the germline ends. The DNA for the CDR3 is TGTGCCAGCAGCATCGGACAGAAACAAGAGACCCAGTACTTC. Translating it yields CASSIGQKQETQYF.

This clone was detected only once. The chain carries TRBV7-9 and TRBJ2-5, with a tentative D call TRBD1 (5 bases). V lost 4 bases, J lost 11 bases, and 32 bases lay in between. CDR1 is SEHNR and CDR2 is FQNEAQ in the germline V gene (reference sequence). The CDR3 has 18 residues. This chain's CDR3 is CASSSESRGHILPLVQYF. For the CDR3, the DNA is TGTGCCAGCAGCTCCGAAAGTAGGGGTCATATCCTACCCCTAGTGCAGTACTTC.

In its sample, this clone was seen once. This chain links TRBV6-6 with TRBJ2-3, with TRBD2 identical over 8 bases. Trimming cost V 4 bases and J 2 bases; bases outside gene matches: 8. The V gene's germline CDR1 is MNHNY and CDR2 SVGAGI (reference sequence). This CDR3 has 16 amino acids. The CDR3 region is CASSSAAGGVTDTQYF. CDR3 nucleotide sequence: TGTGCCAGCAGTTCCGCGGCGGGAGGTGTCACAGATACGCAGTATTTT.

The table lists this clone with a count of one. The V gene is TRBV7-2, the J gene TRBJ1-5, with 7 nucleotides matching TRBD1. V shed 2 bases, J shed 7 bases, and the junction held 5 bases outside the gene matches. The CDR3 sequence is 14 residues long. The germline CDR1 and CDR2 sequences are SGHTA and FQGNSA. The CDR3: CASSLTGEKQPQHF. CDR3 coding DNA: TGTGCCAGCAGCTTAACAGGGGAGAAGCAGCCCCAGCATTTT.

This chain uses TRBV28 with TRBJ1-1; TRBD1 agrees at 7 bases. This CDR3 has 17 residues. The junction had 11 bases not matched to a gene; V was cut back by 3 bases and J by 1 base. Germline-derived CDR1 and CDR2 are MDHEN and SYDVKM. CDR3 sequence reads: CASSFYGGQAKNTEAFF. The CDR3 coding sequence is TGTGCCAGCAGTTTTTATGGCGGACAGGCTAAGAACACTGAAGCTTTCTTT.

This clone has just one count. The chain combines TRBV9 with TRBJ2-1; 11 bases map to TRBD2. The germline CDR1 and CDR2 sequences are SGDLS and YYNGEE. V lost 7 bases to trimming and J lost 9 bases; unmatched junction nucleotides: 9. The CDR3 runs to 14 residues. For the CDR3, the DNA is TGTGCCAGCGACCCTTCTAGCGGGAGGTCTGAGCAGTTCTTC. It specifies CASDPSSGRSEQFF.

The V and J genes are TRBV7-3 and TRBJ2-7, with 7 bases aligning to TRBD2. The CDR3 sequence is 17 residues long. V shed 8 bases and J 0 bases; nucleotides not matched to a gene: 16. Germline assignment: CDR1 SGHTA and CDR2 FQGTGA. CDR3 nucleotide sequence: TGTGCCAGCTGTAGGCGGAGCGGGGAATTGAGCTCCTACGAGCAGTACTTC. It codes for CASCRRSGELSSYEQYF.

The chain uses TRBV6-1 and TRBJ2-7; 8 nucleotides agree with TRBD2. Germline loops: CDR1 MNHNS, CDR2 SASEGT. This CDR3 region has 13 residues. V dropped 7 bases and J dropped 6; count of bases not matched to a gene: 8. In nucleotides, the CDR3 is TGTGCCAGCAAGGAGCGGGAGAGTTCCGAGCAGTACTTC. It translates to CASKERESSEQYF.